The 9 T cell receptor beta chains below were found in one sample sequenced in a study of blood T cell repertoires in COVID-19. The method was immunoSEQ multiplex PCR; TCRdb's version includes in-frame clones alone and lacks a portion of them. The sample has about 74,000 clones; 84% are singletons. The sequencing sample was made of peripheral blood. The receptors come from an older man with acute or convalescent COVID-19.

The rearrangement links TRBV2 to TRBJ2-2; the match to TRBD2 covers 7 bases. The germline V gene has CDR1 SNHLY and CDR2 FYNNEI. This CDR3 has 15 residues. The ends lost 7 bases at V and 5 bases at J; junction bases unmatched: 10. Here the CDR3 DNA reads TGTGCCAGCATGACGGGAGGCCTGGGAACCGGGGAGCTGTTTTTT. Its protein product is CASMTGGLGTGELFF.

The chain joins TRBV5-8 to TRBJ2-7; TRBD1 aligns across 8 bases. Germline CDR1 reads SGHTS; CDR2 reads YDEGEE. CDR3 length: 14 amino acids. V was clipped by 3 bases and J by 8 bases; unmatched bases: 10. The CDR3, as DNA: TGTGCCAGCAGCTCGCCCGACAGGGGCGGGAAGCAGTACTTC. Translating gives CASSSPDRGGKQYF.

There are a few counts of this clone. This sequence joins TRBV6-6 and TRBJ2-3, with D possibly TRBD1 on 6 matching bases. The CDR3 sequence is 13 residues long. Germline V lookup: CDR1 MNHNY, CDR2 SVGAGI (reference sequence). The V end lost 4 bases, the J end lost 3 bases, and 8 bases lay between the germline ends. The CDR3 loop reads CASSSRGTDTQYF. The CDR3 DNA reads TGTGCCAGCAGTTCTAGGGGGACAGATACGCAGTATTTT.

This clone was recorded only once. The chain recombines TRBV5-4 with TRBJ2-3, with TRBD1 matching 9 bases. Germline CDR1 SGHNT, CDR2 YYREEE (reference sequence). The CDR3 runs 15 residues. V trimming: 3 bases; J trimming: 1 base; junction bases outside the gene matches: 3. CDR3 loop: CASSSGTGRTDTQYF. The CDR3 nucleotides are TGTGCCAGCAGCTCGGGGACAGGGCGCACAGATACGCAGTATTTT. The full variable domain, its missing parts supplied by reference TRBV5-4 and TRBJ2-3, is ETGVTQSPTHLIKTRGQQVTLRCSSQSGHNTVSWYQQALGQGPQFIFQYYREEENGRGNFPPRFSGLQFPNYSSELNVNALELDDSALYLCASSSGTGRTDTQYFGPGTRLTVL.

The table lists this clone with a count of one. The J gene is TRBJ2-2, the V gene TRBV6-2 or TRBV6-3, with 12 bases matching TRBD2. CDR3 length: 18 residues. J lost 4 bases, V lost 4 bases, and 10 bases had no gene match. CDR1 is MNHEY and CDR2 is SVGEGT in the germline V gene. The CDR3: CASSFTPSGRAITGELFF. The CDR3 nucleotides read TGTGCCAGCAGTTTTACACCTAGCGGGAGGGCCATCACCGGGGAGCTGTTTTTT.

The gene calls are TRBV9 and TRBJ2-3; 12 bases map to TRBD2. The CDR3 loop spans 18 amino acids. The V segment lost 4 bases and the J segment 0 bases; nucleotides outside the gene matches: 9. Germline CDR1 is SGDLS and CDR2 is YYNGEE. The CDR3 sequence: CASSTRLAGASSTDTQYF. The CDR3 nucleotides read TGTGCCAGCAGCACCAGACTAGCGGGGGCCTCTAGCACAGATACGCAGTATTTT. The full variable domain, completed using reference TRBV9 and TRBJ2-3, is DSGVTQTPKHLITATGQRVTLRCSPRSGDLSVYWYQQSLDQGLQFLIQYYNGEERAKGNILERFSAQQFPDLHSELNLSSLELGDSALYFCASSTRLAGASSTDTQYFGPGTRLTVL.

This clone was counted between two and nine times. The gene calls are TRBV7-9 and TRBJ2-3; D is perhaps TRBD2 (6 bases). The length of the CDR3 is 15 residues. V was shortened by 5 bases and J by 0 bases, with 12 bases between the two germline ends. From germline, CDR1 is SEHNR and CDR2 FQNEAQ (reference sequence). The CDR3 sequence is CASSLIAASTDTQYF. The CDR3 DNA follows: TGTGCCAGCAGCCTGATAGCGGCGAGCACAGATACGCAGTATTTT.

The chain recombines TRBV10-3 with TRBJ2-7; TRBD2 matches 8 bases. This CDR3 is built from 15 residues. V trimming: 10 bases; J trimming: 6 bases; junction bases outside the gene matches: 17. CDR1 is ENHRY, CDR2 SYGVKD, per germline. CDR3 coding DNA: TGTGCCACCCAGGACCAGCGGGAGTTTCCCGTCGAGCAGTACTTC. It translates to CATQDQREFPVEQYF.

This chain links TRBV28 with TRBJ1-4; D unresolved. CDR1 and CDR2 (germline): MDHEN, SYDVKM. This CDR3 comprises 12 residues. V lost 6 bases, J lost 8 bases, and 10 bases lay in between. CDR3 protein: CASRPGWEKLFF. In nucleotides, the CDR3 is TGTGCCAGCAGACCGGGATGGGAAAAACTGTTTTTT. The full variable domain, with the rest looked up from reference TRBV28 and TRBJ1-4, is DVKVTQSSRYLVKRTGEKVFLECVQDMDHENMFWYRQDPGLGLRLIYFSYDVKMKEKGDIPEGYSVSREKKERFSLILESASTNQTSMYLCASRPGWEKLFFGSGTQLSVL.